Here is one TCR beta chain with its context. The CDR3 is 15 residues long. CDR1 is MNHEY and CDR2 is SMNVEV in the germline V gene (reference sequence). V gave up 3 bases and J gave up 0 bases, with 9 bases separating them. Treatment defined: oral pan-JAK inhibitor, 5-10 mg twice daily. This sample stems from a study of CD8+ T cells in alopecia areata. RNA, once extracted, was reverse transcribed into cDNA for use as the sequencing template. TCRdb keeps only in-frame clones here, not all; method: immunoSEQ multiplex PCR. The sample records some 200,000 clones, nearly 60% being singletons. The sequenced sample was CD4+ T cells sorted from blood, obtained at week 24, from a patient treated with tofacitinib. The sequence was obtained from a human donor with alopecia areata. V and J are TRBV27 and TRBJ2-1, with D maybe TRBD1 (6 bases). As DNA, the CDR3 is TGTGCCAGCAGTTTGAGAGGGGGCTCCTACAATGAGCAGTTCTTC. Translating it yields CASSLRGGSYNEQFF.